The rows below give T cell receptor beta chains drawn from one sample of a study of blood T cell repertoires in COVID-19. Profiled with immunoSEQ multiplex PCR; TCRdb holds only in-frame clones, not every one. The sample records about 120,000 clones, around 81% being singletons. Source material: peripheral blood. The receptors were gathered from a man in his 70s with acute or convalescent COVID-19. Each CDR3 is given with its conserved first and last residue. Fields, in order: CDR3 DNA, CDR3 protein, clone size, V gene, J gene, D gene. The D gene is left open where the match is weak. Clone size is given for some rows only: seen once, a few or many times, or a class if the clone is expanded.

TGCGCCAGCAGCTTGGCCCCAGGGGACGCTGAAGCTTTCTTT	CASSLAPGDAEAFF	once	TRBV5-1	TRBJ1-1	NA
TGTGCCAGCAGCCAAACCGGGACAGGGAGGGCTTCACCCCTCCACTTT	CASSQTGTGRASPLHF	NA	TRBV14	TRBJ1-6	TRBD1
TGTGCCAGCAGCGGCGAATTCGGACAGGGTACTTATGGCTACACCTTC	CASSGEFGQGTYGYTF	NA	TRBV9	TRBJ1-2	TRBD1
TGTGCCAGCAGTGAAGTGGGGGGTGGGCAGTACTTC	CASSEVGGGQYF	NA	TRBV25-1	TRBJ2-7	NA
TGCGCCAGCAGCTTGGGGGCGGCGGGCCCCTACGAGCAGTACTTC	CASSLGAAGPYEQYF	NA	TRBV5-1	TRBJ2-7	NA
TGTGCCAGCAGTTATAAAGGGGTAAACACCGGGGAGCTGTTTTTT	CASSYKGVNTGELFF	NA	TRBV27	TRBJ2-2	NA
TGTGCCAGTACCTATAGGTCGGGGGGCGCGAACACCGGGGAGCTGTTTTTT	CASTYRSGGANTGELFF	NA	TRBV19	TRBJ2-2	NA
TGTGCCAGCAGCTTAGCGGGACAGACCTACGAGCAGTACTTC	CASSLAGQTYEQYF	few	TRBV7-9	TRBJ2-7	TRBD1
TGTGCCAGCAGTTTGACAGGGGAGACGCTTGAACTGTTTTTT	CASSLTGETLELFF	NA	TRBV27	TRBJ1-4	TRBD1
TGTGCCACCGGACAGGGGAATCAGCCCCAGCATTTT	CATGQGNQPQHF	NA	TRBV19	TRBJ1-5	TRBD1
TGTGCCAGCAGCTTAGATGGGGCCAGCGGGGAGCTGTTTTTT	CASSLDGASGELFF	NA	TRBV7-3	TRBJ2-2	NA
TGTGCCAGCTCCGGGGGTACCGCGGAGACCCAGTACTTC	CASSGGTAETQYF	NA	TRBV18	TRBJ2-5	NA
TGTGCCTGGAGCCAGGGACAGGGGGCCGACTATGGCTACACCTTC	CAWSQGQGADYGYTF	NA	TRBV30	TRBJ1-2	TRBD1
TGTGCCAGCAGCCAAGTGTCAGGGGCGTTCAGCTACGAGCAGTACTTC	CASSQVSGAFSYEQYF	NA	TRBV14	TRBJ2-7	NA
TGTGCCAGCAGCGTAGCTCCGGTTCCAGATACGCAGTATTTT	CASSVAPVPDTQYF	NA	TRBV9	TRBJ2-3	NA
TGTGCCAGCAGCTTAGCCCGGGGGGTCACTGAAGCTTTCTTT	CASSLARGVTEAFF	NA	TRBV11-2	TRBJ1-1	NA
TGCAGCGTTGATACAGGGCCTTCCTACGAGCAGTACTTC	CSVDTGPSYEQYF	NA	TRBV29-1	TRBJ2-7	NA
TGCGCCAGCAGCCCGGGACCGGGAGAGTTGGAAAGGGAGACCCAGTACTTC	CASSPGPGELERETQYF	NA	TRBV5-1	TRBJ2-5	NA
TGTGCCTGGAGTGGGGTTACAGGGGGCACTGAAGCTTTCTTT	CAWSGVTGGTEAFF	NA	TRBV30	TRBJ1-1	TRBD1
TGCAGTGCTAGTTATCCAGCGGCGAACACCGGGGAGCTGTTTTTT	CSASYPAANTGELFF	NA	TRBV20-1	TRBJ2-2	NA
TGTGCCAGCAAAAACCCTCAGGGAAGCACTGAAGCTTTCTTT	CASKNPQGSTEAFF	few	TRBV27	TRBJ1-1	NA
TGTGCCATCAGACTAGCGGGGTGGGATGAGCAGTTCTTC	CAIRLAGWDEQFF	NA	TRBV6-5	TRBJ2-1	TRBD2
TGTGCCAGCACCCGGACCGGGACAGGGGGTGGCTACACCTTC	CASTRTGTGGGYTF	few	TRBV2	TRBJ1-2	TRBD1
TGCGCCAGCAGCCAACTGCCTATCTATGGCTACACCTTC	CASSQLPIYGYTF	NA	TRBV4-1	TRBJ1-2	NA
TGTGCCAGCAGCTTAGCGCAGGGGGCGGGCACTGAAGCTTTCTTT	CASSLAQGAGTEAFF	NA	TRBV7-2	TRBJ1-1	TRBD1
TGTGCCAGCAGCAAGGACAGGGGAAACACTGAAGCTTTCTTT	CASSKDRGNTEAFF	few	TRBV6-4	TRBJ1-1	TRBD1
TGTGCCAGCAGCGCCCCGGGGGGCGGCACTGAAGCTTTCTTT	CASSAPGGGTEAFF	NA	TRBV9	TRBJ1-1	NA
TGTGCCAGCAGCTTCCAACCACTCTATGGCTACACCTTC	CASSFQPLYGYTF	NA	TRBV7-9	TRBJ1-2	NA
TGTGCCAGCAGGGACAGGGCAGGGTCCTACGAGCAGTACTTC	CASRDRAGSYEQYF	few	TRBV6-5	TRBJ2-7	TRBD1